This TCR beta chain was identified in a study of T cells after yellow fever vaccination. Points from the study as a whole: A minor fraction of clonotypes spanned both CD4 and CD8 compartments. The secondary response showed a weaker magnitude and a faster peak, day 5 versus 15.

Deletions cut 0 bases from V and 5 bases from J, with 8 bases between. Germline V CDR1 and CDR2: MGHRA, YSYEKL. The CDR3 covers 13 residues. This clonotype has just a few counts. Its antigen remains unknown. TCRdb processed the 5' RACE reads anew with MiXCR; each CDR3 protein has one entry. The sample records some 120,000 distinct CDR3 sequences, approximately 8.4% being singletons. This specimen was CD8+ T cells sorted from PBMCs, taken on the day of the yellow fever booster vaccination. This chain connects TRBV4-1 to TRBJ2-7; D is unresolved. The sequence was obtained from a man younger than 35 who received the YFV17D yellow fever vaccine. DNA of the CDR3: TGCGCCAGCAGCCAAGAGGTGATCAACGAGCAGTACTTC. Translation gives CASSQEVINEQYF.